The 18 T cell receptor beta chains reported below all come from one sample, sequenced in a study of blood T cell repertoires in COVID-19. Data came from immunoSEQ multiplex PCR; TCRdb stores just in-frame clones and leaves some out. Here the sample spans roughly 200,000 clones, roughly 89% being singletons. The specimen sequenced was peripheral blood. The receptors were gathered from a man between 60 and 70 years old who had recovered from COVID-19.

J is TRBJ2-1 and V is TRBV5-1; 10 nucleotides align to TRBD2. The CDR3 is 16 residues long. The germline CDR1 and CDR2 sequences are SGHRS and YFSETQ. With 0 bases clipped from V and 7 bases from J, the junction kept 7 bases outside the gene matches. This CDR3 reads CASSLGTSGKGNEQFF. For the CDR3, the DNA is TGCGCCAGCAGCTTGGGGACTAGCGGAAAGGGGAATGAGCAGTTCTTC.

This clone was counted between two and nine times. The chain combines TRBV28 with TRBJ1-3; D is unclear. Between the trimmed V and J ends, which lost 7 bases and 1 base, there was a span of 14 bases. This CDR3 comprises 15 residues. The germline gives CDR1 MDHEN, CDR2 SYDVKM. The CDR3 bases are TGTGCCAGCAACGCGCGACGGGGATCTGGAAACACCATATATTTT. As protein: CASNARRGSGNTIYF.

This sequence joins TRBV24-1 and TRBJ1-5; D gene uncertain. This CDR3 is built from 13 residues. Germline V gene sequence: CDR1 KGHDR, CDR2 SFDVKD. The V end was cut by 2 bases, the J end by 5 bases, with 6 bases between. The CDR3 coding sequence is TGTGCCACCAGTGATTCTTCTCATCAGCCCCAGCATTTT. Translation: CATSDSSHQPQHF.

V gene TRBV2 combines with J gene TRBJ1-5, with a tentative D call TRBD1 (5 bases). Trimming cost V 8 bases and J 2 bases, with 10 bases left between them. The CDR3 has 13 amino acids. CDR1 is SNHLY and CDR2 is FYNNEI in the germline V gene. The chain's CDR3 is CASRFRGNQPQHF. CDR3 bases: TGTGCCAGCCGCTTCAGGGGCAATCAGCCCCAGCATTTT.

The chain links TRBV7-3 to TRBJ1-4, with a possible D match to TRBD1 (6 bases). Germline CDR1 SGHTA, CDR2 FQGTGA. The V end was cut by 0 bases, the J end by 8 bases, with 13 bases between. The CDR3 has 15 amino acids. CDR3 protein: CASSLTGHVGEKLFF. CDR3 nucleotides: TGTGCCAGCAGCTTAACGGGACACGTGGGGGAAAAACTGTTTTTT. The variable domain in full, with the rest retrieved from reference TRBV7-3 and TRBJ1-4, is GAGVSQTPSNKVTEKGKYVELRCDPISGHTALYWYRQSLGQGPEFLIYFQGTGAADDSGLPNDRFFAVRPEGSVSTLKIQRTERGDSAVYLCASSLTGHVGEKLFFGSGTQLSVL.

This chain joins TRBV27 and TRBJ2-2, with D possibly TRBD2 on 7 matching bases. V shed 6 bases and J shed 8 bases, with 19 bases lying between them. This CDR3 contains 15 residues. In germline, CDR1 is MNHEY, CDR2 SMNVEV (reference sequence). The CDR3 loop reads CASRLTGGASGELFF. DNA of the CDR3: TGTGCCAGCAGATTAACGGGGGGCGCGTCGGGGGAGCTGTTTTTT.

This chain uses TRBV9 with TRBJ2-1, with 10 bases lining up with TRBD2. The CDR3 length is 17 residues. Germline CDR1 SGDLS, CDR2 YYNGEE. J lost 10 bases, V lost 3 bases, and 16 bases had no gene match. The DNA for the CDR3 is TGTGCCAGCAGCGCCCGACAGGGTTCTAGCGGGAGTAGAGAGCAGTTCTTC. Its protein product is CASSARQGSSGSREQFF.

The chain links TRBV5-5 to TRBJ1-3, with 7 bases matching TRBD1. V trimming: 4 bases; J trimming: 0 bases; junction bases outside the gene matches: 13. This CDR3 contains 18 residues. CDR1 and CDR2 from the germline V gene are SGHKS and YYEKEE (reference sequence). The CDR3 region is CASSRIAGTAISGNTIYF. The CDR3 bases are TGTGCCAGCAGCCGGATTGCTGGGACAGCGATCTCTGGAAACACCATATATTTT.

The rearrangement joins TRBV6-5 to TRBJ1-1; unclear D gene. The CDR3 spans 12 residues. V lost 5 bases and J lost 5, with 9 bases in between. CDR1 and CDR2 from the germline V gene are MNHEY and SVGAGI. DNA of the CDR3: TGTGCCAGCAGTAATCCGGGGACTGAAGCTTTCTTT. It is translated as CASSNPGTEAFF.

This clone was observed many times. The chain recombines TRBV30 with TRBJ1-4, with a weak D call TRBD1 (6 bases). This CDR3 comprises 13 residues. Germline loops: CDR1 GTSNPN, CDR2 SVGIG (reference sequence). Trimming left V 8 bases short and J 10 bases short, with 20 bases between. The CDR3 protein is CAGARGLAGKLFF. The DNA for the CDR3 is TGTGCCGGCGCGAGGGGGTTAGCGGGAAAACTGTTTTTT.

The rearrangement uses TRBV5-1 and TRBJ2-6, with TRBD2 as a possible D gene (6 bases). CDR1 SGHRS and CDR2 YFSETQ come from the germline V gene. V was trimmed by 4 bases and J by 3 bases, leaving 14 bases between them. This CDR3 contains 16 residues. The CDR3 spells CASSHGSAFGANVLTF. The CDR3 nucleotides are TGCGCCAGCAGCCACGGGAGTGCTTTTGGGGCCAACGTCCTGACTTTC.

The chain recombines TRBV6-4 with TRBJ2-1; 10 bases map to TRBD2. The length of the CDR3 is 19 residues. With V trimmed by 2 bases and J by 0 bases, 10 bases remained unmatched. Germline lookup yields CDR1 MRHNA and CDR2 SNTAGT. CDR3 nucleotide sequence: TGTGCCAGCAGTGACACCACAGGGGCTAGCGGGAGCTCCTACAATGAGCAGTTCTTC. Protein sequence: CASSDTTGASGSSYNEQFF.

This clone occurred once. V is TRBV6-5 and J is TRBJ1-3; D gene unclear. The CDR3 consists of 14 residues. Trimming removed 2 bases at V and 4 bases at J, with 9 bases between. Germline V gene sequence: CDR1 MNHEY, CDR2 SVGAGI. The CDR3 sequence: CASSYPGIGNTIYF. The CDR3 DNA is TGTGCCAGCAGTTACCCAGGTATAGGAAACACCATATATTTT.

This clone was picked up a small number of times. The DNA of the CDR3 is TGTGCCAGCAGTTCCCCGACATTGAGCTCCTACGAGCAGTACTTC. It translates to CASSSPTLSSYEQYF. The rearrangement links TRBV6-6 to TRBJ2-7; D uncertain. CDR3 length: 15 amino acids. Per germline, CDR1 MNHNY and CDR2 SVGAGI (reference sequence). Trimming shortened V by 4 bases and J by 0 bases, and 13 bases separated the two germline ends.

J is TRBJ1-1 and V is TRBV28, with D maybe TRBD1 (6 bases). Germline CDR1 is MDHEN and CDR2 is SYDVKM. V was shortened by 2 bases and J by 4 bases, with 14 bases between the two germline ends. This CDR3 has 15 residues. CDR3 coding DNA: TGTGCCAGCAGTTTAAGGGGAGGGGGTCTCACTGAAGCTTTCTTT. It codes for CASSLRGGGLTEAFF.

This clone was observed a few times. The rearrangement uses TRBV7-3 and TRBJ1-2; 9 bases line up with TRBD1. The length of the CDR3 is 14 residues. Germline trimming cut 4 bases from V and 6 bases from J; bases unmatched to any gene: 6. CDR1 SGHTA and CDR2 FQGTGA come from the germline V gene. The CDR3 sequence: CASSWDREGNGYTF. CDR3 in DNA: TGTGCCAGCAGCTGGGACAGGGAAGGGAATGGCTACACCTTC.

This chain links TRBV27 with TRBJ2-7; D uncertain. Trimming took 11 bases from V and 5 from J, leaving 19 bases between them. Germline V gene sequence: CDR1 MNHEY, CDR2 SMNVEV (reference sequence). This CDR3 spans 13 amino acids. CDR3 coding DNA: TGTGCCGCCCGGAGTCGCGCTCCCCACGAGCAGTACTTC. Amino acids: CAARSRAPHEQYF.

The rearrangement uses TRBV5-4 and TRBJ1-1, with 12 positions matching TRBD1. Trimming cost V 4 bases and J 4 bases; bases outside gene matches: 8. The CDR3 runs to 16 residues. In germline, CDR1 is SGHNT, CDR2 YYREEE (reference sequence). As DNA, the CDR3 is TGTGCCAGCAGCGCGGGACAGGGGGCAATAGGCACTGAAGCTTTCTTT. It is translated as CASSAGQGAIGTEAFF.